This passage covers 19 T cell receptor beta chains from one sample sequenced in a study of blood T cells in healthy people across ages. Primed by a sample-barcoded 5' primer and a J-beta primer mix, a second PCR proceeded for about 6 to 11 cycles. From the 5' RACE reads, TCRdb called clonotypes with MiXCR, one entry per CDR3 protein. This sample has about 1.8 million distinct CDR3 sequences; around half occur once, and the top ten carry over 2%. The source material was blood. These receptors originate from a woman aged 40 to 50 in good health.

This rearrangement joins TRBV2 to TRBJ1-1; a weak D match, TRBD1 (5 bases). The germline V gene encodes CDR1 SNHLY and CDR2 FYNNEI. V lost 4 bases, J lost 5 bases, and 11 bases lay in between. The length of the CDR3 is 13 residues. CDR3 sequence reads: CASSGRGWTEAFF. The CDR3, as DNA: TGTGCCAGCAGTGGGCGGGGGTGGACTGAAGCTTTCTTT.

This chain uses TRBV7-2 with TRBJ1-4; 8 bases line up with TRBD1. The length of the CDR3 is 14 residues. CDR1 SGHTA and CDR2 FQGNSA come from the germline V gene. The J segment lost 6 bases and the V segment lost 1 base, leaving 1 base of the junction unmatched. This chain's CDR3 is CASSLGTGYEKLFF. In DNA, the CDR3 is TGTGCCAGCAGCTTAGGGACAGGGTATGAAAAACTGTTTTTT.

The chain links TRBV27 to TRBJ2-7; D gene unclear. V was cut by 4 bases and J by 0 bases, with 10 bases left in between. Germline V gene lookup returns CDR1 MNHEY and CDR2 SMNVEV (reference sequence). The CDR3 loop spans 14 amino acids. This CDR3 is CASSSGQYSYEQYF. CDR3 DNA: TGTGCCAGCAGTTCCGGTCAGTACTCCTACGAGCAGTACTTC.

This clonotype was observed once. The rearrangement joins TRBV2 to TRBJ1-2; D uncertain. V lost 2 bases, J lost 3 bases, and 7 bases lay in between. The germline V gene has CDR1 SNHLY and CDR2 FYNNEI. The CDR3 has 13 amino acids. The DNA of the CDR3 is TGTGCCAGCAGTGAAAACGCATACTATGGCTACACCTTC. Protein sequence: CASSENAYYGYTF.

The chain has TRBV2 and TRBJ1-2; D is unresolved. Trimming left V 2 bases short and J 2 bases short, with 9 bases between. The CDR3 runs 14 residues. The germline gives CDR1 SNHLY, CDR2 FYNNEI. The CDR3 sequence is CASSEKGGNYGYTF. Here the CDR3 DNA reads TGTGCCAGCAGTGAAAAGGGCGGGAACTATGGCTACACCTTC.

This clonotype appeared a few times. The chain couples TRBV6-6 to TRBJ1-4; no reliable D call. The ends were cut back, 5 bases at V and 0 bases at J, with 7 bases in the middle. In germline, CDR1 is MNHNY, CDR2 SVGAGI (reference sequence). This CDR3 is built from 14 residues. CDR3 protein: CASSPGTTNEKLFF. The CDR3 nucleotides are TGTGCCAGCAGTCCCGGGACAACTAATGAAAAACTGTTTTTT.

A few counts support this clonotype. This sequence joins TRBV15 and TRBJ2-1; 13 bases fit TRBD2. The CDR3 totals 17 residues. V gave up 8 bases and J gave up 4 bases; unmatched junction bases: 11. From germline, CDR1 is LNHNV and CDR2 YYDKDF (reference sequence). CDR3 sequence: CATQGAGLAGDYNEQFF. The CDR3 nucleotides read TGTGCCACCCAAGGCGCCGGACTAGCGGGGGATTACAATGAGCAGTTCTTC.

J is TRBJ1-2 and V is TRBV7-2; a possible D gene is TRBD1 (6 bases). Trimming took off 0 bases at V and 5 bases at J, with 19 bases between the two ends. CDR3 length equals 17 residues. In germline, CDR1 is SGHTA, CDR2 FQGNSA. The CDR3 loop is CASSLAFQRGGRYGYTF. In DNA, the CDR3 is TGTGCCAGCAGCTTAGCTTTTCAGAGAGGGGGTCGGTATGGCTACACCTTC.

This clonotype was seen a handful of times. This chain links TRBV6-2 or TRBV6-3 with TRBJ2-7; 9 bases map to TRBD1. The germline V gene encodes CDR1 MNHEY and CDR2 SVGEGT. The V gene end was trimmed by 6 bases and the J gene end by 6 bases; junction bases not matched to a gene: 9. This CDR3 comprises 14 residues. The CDR3 sequence: CASSRGDRASEQYF. CDR3 in DNA: TGTGCCAGCAGCCGCGGGGACAGGGCCTCCGAGCAGTACTTC.

The genes are TRBV2 and TRBJ2-1; TRBD2 aligns across 7 bases. Unmatched junction bases numbered 14, after V lost 10 bases and J lost 5 bases. Germline values: CDR1 SNHLY, CDR2 FYNNEI. This CDR3 is 15 amino acids long. The CDR3 DNA follows: TGTGCCACCCGCAGGAGGGCTAGCGGAAACAATGAGCAGTTCTTC. Protein product: CATRRRASGNNEQFF.

The chain couples TRBV6-2 or TRBV6-3 to TRBJ2-5, with D possibly matching TRBD1 (6 bases). V gave up 5 bases and J gave up 6 bases, with 16 bases separating them. CDR1 is MNHEY and CDR2 is SVGEGT in the germline V gene. The CDR3 is made up of 14 amino acids. The CDR3 sequence: CASSDRTPRQTQYF. CDR3 bases: TGTGCCAGCAGTGACAGGACTCCCCGGCAGACCCAGTACTTC.

CDR3 protein: CASSPGHRANYGYTF. In DNA, the CDR3 is TGTGCCAGCAGTCCAGGTCACAGGGCTAACTATGGCTACACCTTC. V and J are TRBV28 and TRBJ1-2, with D possibly matching TRBD1 (6 bases). The CDR3 consists of 15 residues. Germline-derived CDR1 and CDR2 are MDHEN and SYDVKM. V gave up 5 bases and J gave up 0 bases, with 13 bases separating them.

This clonotype turned up a few times. The rearrangement links TRBV4-1 to TRBJ1-6; the match to TRBD1 covers 8 bases. V dropped 3 bases and J dropped 13; count of bases not matched to a gene: 8. The CDR3 has 14 amino acids. Germline V lookup: CDR1 MGHRA, CDR2 YSYEKL. The CDR3 nucleotides are TGCGCCAGCAGCCAGGACAGGGCTGGGGCTCCCCTCCACTTT. This sequence encodes CASSQDRAGAPLHF.

This clonotype was seen a single time. The V gene is TRBV6-5, the J gene TRBJ2-7, with 9 bases lining up with TRBD1. CDR3 length equals 12 residues. The junction had 9 bases not matched to a gene; V was cut back by 6 bases and J by 12 bases. Germline assignment: CDR1 MNHEY and CDR2 SVGAGI. As DNA, the CDR3 is TGTGCCAGCAGGACTGACAGGGGGGCTTTGTACTTC. Protein: CASRTDRGALYF.

The sample holds a few counts of this clonotype. The chain carries TRBV7-2 and TRBJ2-3, with a weak D call TRBD1 (5 bases). V lost 0 bases to trimming and J lost 3 bases, with 10 bases between them. The CDR3 is 15 amino acids. The V gene's germline CDR1 is SGHTA and CDR2 FQGNSA. The chain's CDR3 is CASSLAPDTTDTQYF. The CDR3 DNA reads TGTGCCAGCAGCTTAGCTCCGGACACAACAGATACGCAGTATTTT. The whole variable domain, filled in from reference TRBV7-2 and TRBJ2-3, reads GAGVSQSPSNKVTEKGKDVELRCDPISGHTALYWYRQSLGQGLEFLIYFQGNSAPDKSGLPSDRFSAERTGGSVSTLTIQRTQQEDSAVYLCASSLAPDTTDTQYFGPGTRLTVL.

The genes are TRBV7-2 and TRBJ1-4; no definite D call. Trimming stripped 8 bases from V and 0 bases from J, with 10 bases between. The germline gives CDR1 SGHTA, CDR2 FQGNSA. This CDR3 region has 14 residues. The CDR3 region is CASRKGATNEKLFF. The CDR3 DNA reads TGTGCCAGCCGTAAGGGTGCAACTAATGAAAAACTGTTTTTT.

The J gene is TRBJ2-3, the V gene TRBV5-1, with D possibly matching TRBD1 (5 bases). CDR3 length equals 14 residues. The V end was cut by 4 bases, the J end by 2 bases, with 11 bases between. CDR1 SGHRS and CDR2 YFSETQ come from the germline V gene. CDR3: CASSVDTFTDTQYF. CDR3 in DNA: TGCGCCAGCAGCGTGGACACGTTCACAGATACGCAGTATTTT.

This clonotype was counted between two and nine times. The chain employs TRBV5-4 and TRBJ2-3; TRBD1 is a possible D gene (6 bases). Per the germline V gene, CDR1 is SGHNT and CDR2 is YYREEE (reference sequence). The CDR3 sequence is 14 residues long. Trimming took 3 bases from V and 1 from J, leaving 9 bases between them. CDR3 loop: CASSWRQGTDTQYF. In DNA form, the CDR3 reads TGTGCCAGCAGCTGGCGACAGGGCACAGATACGCAGTATTTT.

This clonotype was seen more than once but under ten times. The chain employs TRBV27 and TRBJ2-6, with TRBD1 matching 7 bases. CDR3 length: 16 residues. V trimming: 5 bases; J trimming: 1 base; junction bases outside the gene matches: 5. Per germline, CDR1 MNHEY and CDR2 SMNVEV (reference sequence). For the CDR3, the DNA is TGTGCCAGCAGTCTTCAGGGGGTTTCTGGGGCCAACGTCCTGACTTTC. Translated, it gives CASSLQGVSGANVLTF.